The 9 T cell receptor beta chains below were found in one sample sequenced in a study of shared clonotypes between healthy human individuals (dated by TCRdb to 2020 to 2021). The protocol used for the library was the immunoSEQ multiplex PCR assay. The immuneACCESS repertoire file appears here via TCRdb, limited to in-frame rearrangements. These files lack a portion of the clones; in checked studies, under half of the deficit traces to unresolved V genes, and the cause of the others is not known. Here the sample has millions of clones; approximately 95% occur a single time. The ten largest account for 0.39% of the sample. Sequenced: naive CD4+ T cells from PBMCs. The cell subset or site label, read with the paper, signifies: CD45RA+ positively selected. The receptors were gathered from a man aged 18 to 29 in good health. Some clones in this sample may be carry-over from other donors' samples.

J is TRBJ1-1 and V is TRBV6-1; tentative D call: TRBD1 (6 bases). The germline V gene has CDR1 MNHNS and CDR2 SASEGT. The CDR3 loop spans 14 amino acids. Trimming removed 9 bases from V and 0 bases from J, with 14 bases in between. CDR3 nucleotides: TGTGCCAGTTGCCGGACAGAACTGAACACTGAAGCTTTCTTT. Protein sequence: CASCRTELNTEAFF.

The chain has TRBV4-2 and TRBJ2-7; TRBD2 matches at 8 bases. CDR3 length: 21 amino acids. Germline V gives CDR1 LGHNA, CDR2 YNFKEQ. Trimming cost V 0 bases and J 1 base; bases outside gene matches: 20. DNA of the CDR3: TGTGCCAGCAGCCAAGATATAAGGTCCCCGGCTAGCGGGCTTCCGTCCTACGAGCAGTACTTC. This codes for CASSQDIRSPASGLPSYEQYF.

This chain joins TRBV28 and TRBJ2-7; D is perhaps TRBD1 or TRBD2 (5 bases each). With 5 bases removed from V and 0 bases from J, the gap between germline ends came to 17 bases. Germline V CDR1 and CDR2: MDHEN, SYDVKM. The CDR3 totals 16 residues. The CDR3 sequence is CASSNTGTVSSYEQYF. The CDR3 DNA reads as TGTGCCAGCAGTAACACCGGGACGGTGAGCTCCTACGAGCAGTACTTC. Full variable domain (remainder filled in from reference TRBV28 and TRBJ2-7): DVKVTQSSRYLVKRTGEKVFLECVQDMDHENMFWYRQDPGLGLRLIYFSYDVKMKEKGDIPEGYSVSREKKERFSLILESASTNQTSMYLCASSNTGTVSSYEQYFGPGTRLTVT.

In regard to this clone: Sequence at one end of the junction differs from germline and may be a read error. This sequence joins TRBV6-5 and TRBJ2-3; D assignment may be TRBD1 or TRBD2 (6 bases each). Germline CDR1 and CDR2: MNHEY and SVGAGI. The CDR3 extends over 14 amino acids. The DNA for the CDR3 is TGTGCCAGCAGAACCACAGCCTTGCCCTGGGGGGCGTGCTTT. This sequence encodes CASRTTALPWGACF.

The V and J genes are TRBV27 and TRBJ2-5; unclear D gene. V lost 6 bases and J 5 bases, leaving 16 bases between the germline ends. The germline gives CDR1 MNHEY, CDR2 SMNVEV (reference sequence). The CDR3 sequence is 14 residues long. This CDR3 reads CASSSLGREETQYF. The CDR3 bases are TGTGCCAGCAGCTCACTTGGTCGCGAGGAGACCCAGTACTTC.

The chain recombines TRBV18 with TRBJ2-7; 9 bases match TRBD1. This CDR3 has 15 amino acids. The germline gives CDR1 KGHSH, CDR2 LQKENI. V dropped 4 bases and J dropped 0; count of bases not matched to a gene: 4. This CDR3 is CASSLTGQGSYEQYF. The CDR3 DNA reads TGTGCCAGCTCACTAACGGGACAGGGCTCCTACGAGCAGTACTTC.

This chain links TRBV6-1 with TRBJ1-5; weak D call: TRBD1 (5 bases). Germline loops: CDR1 MNHNS, CDR2 SASEGT. The V gene lost 6 bases and the J gene lost 14 bases, with 23 bases spanning the gap. The CDR3 is made up of 14 amino acids. CDR3 amino acids: CASRTPYLGRGKHF. The CDR3 DNA reads TGTGCCAGCAGAACTCCCTATTTGGGGCGAGGGAAGCATTTT.

The chain employs TRBV2 and TRBJ2-2, with 7 positions matching TRBD2. Losses at the gene ends were 7 bases for V and 6 bases for J; bases not matched to a gene: 14. The CDR3 spans 16 residues. Looked up from germline, CDR1 is SNHLY and CDR2 is FYNNEI. This chain's CDR3 is CASTQERTRGAGELFF. CDR3 sequence (DNA): TGTGCCAGCACTCAAGAACGGACTAGAGGAGCCGGGGAGCTGTTTTTT.

The chain carries TRBV25-1 and TRBJ2-7; no firm D call. Trimming pared 4 bases from V and 0 bases from J, leaving 10 bases between. Germline-derived CDR1 and CDR2 are MGHDK and SYGVNS. This CDR3 contains 14 residues. The CDR3 loop reads CASSALMVSYEQYF. CDR3 DNA sequence: TGTGCCAGCAGTGCTCTGATGGTCTCCTACGAGCAGTACTTC.